The sequence of this T cell receptor beta chain was determined in a study of T-cell memory formation after mild COVID-19. Overall study context: The TCR clusters were mostly specific to one donor.

MiXCR was run by TCRdb on the 5' RACE reads, yielding one entry per CDR3 protein. The sample has under 350,000 distinct CDR3 sequences, about a sixth seen once. The CDR3 runs to 14 residues. Germline loops: CDR1 SGHRS, CDR2 YFSETQ. The germline V and J ends were trimmed by 1 base and 2 bases, with 9 bases remaining between them. The gene calls are TRBV5-1 and TRBJ1-1; D remains unclear. This clonotype was obtained from a young man who had mild COVID-19 (a few samples of this study predate the infection). Cell type and time point are not known. Sequencing input: PBMCs or a T cell subset sorted from them (not recorded which). The CDR3 DNA reads as TGCGCCAGCAGCTTGATGGGCAGCAACACTGAAGCTTTCTTT. This codes for CASSLMGSNTEAFF.